Listed below are T cell receptor beta chains from one sample, sequenced in a study of Ad26.COV2.S vaccination and SARS-CoV-2 variants. Sequencing used immunoSEQ multiplex PCR; TCRdb keeps in-frame clones, though not all of them. The sample lists 510,000 or so clones, roughly 87% occurring once. The material was peripheral blood, obtained in a trial of Ad26.COV2.S vaccine versus placebo. The origin of the receptors is a person aged 18-65 years who received the Ad26.COV2.S COVID-19 vaccine or a placebo. CDR3s include the opening cysteine and the closing phenylalanine or tryptophan. The D gene is left open where the match is weak. Clone size is shown for a subset of rows, as once, few, many or a class of expanded clone.

>20|NA|once|TRBJ1-1|TRBV29-1
CSVEDPRGRRVGALNTEAFF
TGCAGCGTTGAAGATCCCCGGGGCAGGAGGGTCGGGGCTCTGAACACTGAAGCTTTCTTT
>13|TRBD1|NA|TRBJ2-5|TRBV10-3
CAIRGGPQETQYF
TGTGCCATCAGAGGGGGCCCTCAAGAGACCCAGTACTTC
>14|NA|NA|TRBJ1-2|TRBV28
CASSPLTGLGGYTF
TGTGCCAGCAGCCCCTTAACAGGGTTGGGTGGCTACACCTTC
>14|NA|NA|TRBJ2-7|TRBV30
CAWSVNRRPYEQYF
TGTGCCTGGAGTGTCAACAGACGACCCTACGAGCAGTACTTC
>18|NA|NA|TRBJ2-1|TRBV4-2
CASSQDLRWRSLGNEQFF
TGTGCCAGCAGCCAAGATCTCCGGTGGCGGAGCCTGGGGAATGAGCAGTTCTTC
>13|NA|NA|TRBJ1-5|TRBV3-1/TRBV3-2
CASSPTRKGTQHF
TGTGCCAGCAGCCCTACCCGTAAAGGGACCCAGCATTTT
>12|NA|NA|TRBJ1-3|TRBV29-1
CSVQISGNTIYF
TGCAGCGTTCAAATCTCTGGAAACACCATATATTTT
>14|NA|NA|TRBJ2-4|TRBV7-9
CASSPPGLQNIQYF
TGTGCCAGCAGCCCCCCGGGCCTCCAAAACATTCAGTACTTC
>12|NA|NA|TRBJ1-4|TRBV18
CASSPPSGKLFF
TGTGCCAGCTCACCACCCTCGGGAAAACTGTTTTTT
>17|NA|NA|TRBJ1-6|TRBV7-8
CASSQAGHGVDNSPLHF
TGTGCCAGCAGCCAAGCCGGACACGGAGTCGATAATTCACCCCTCCACTTT
>15|NA|once|TRBJ2-5|TRBV5-5
CASSLVVGALETQYF
TGTGCCAGCAGCTTGGTGGTGGGGGCCTTGGAGACCCAGTACTTC
>16|TRBD2|NA|TRBJ2-2|TRBV9
CASSVFGLAVSGELFF
TGTGCCAGCAGCGTATTTGGACTAGCGGTGTCCGGGGAGCTGTTTTTT
>12|NA|NA|TRBJ1-1|TRBV19
CASGPPRTEAFF
TGTGCCAGTGGGCCGCCACGCACTGAAGCTTTCTTT
>14|NA|NA|TRBJ1-1|TRBV2
CASSWGGGGTEAFF
TGTGCCAGCAGTTGGGGGGGCGGAGGCACTGAAGCTTTCTTT
>14|TRBD2|NA|TRBJ2-1|TRBV11-3
CASSGKLAGGEQFF
TGTGCCAGCAGCGGTAAACTAGCGGGAGGGGAGCAGTTCTTC
>14|TRBD1|NA|TRBJ1-1|TRBV9
CASSRQGTNTEAFF
TGTGCCAGCAGCCGACAGGGGACGAACACTGAAGCTTTCTTT
>19|TRBD2|NA|TRBJ2-7|TRBV5-1
CASSLGSGLAGGGSYEQYF
TGCGCCAGCAGCTTGGGTTCGGGACTAGCGGGAGGGGGTTCCTACGAGCAGTACTTC
>11|NA|NA|TRBJ2-7|TRBV29-1
CSVASGQPEYF
TGCAGCGTTGCCTCGGGGCAGCCCGAGTACTTC
>15|NA|NA|TRBJ2-3|TRBV27
CASRDRAGSTDTQYF
TGTGCCAGCAGGGATCGGGCCGGTAGCACAGATACGCAGTATTTT